What follows is one TCR beta chain and its context. Its antigen is not identified. Then a second PCR, running roughly 7 to 11 cycles, was carried out with a sample-barcoded 5' primer and a J-beta primer mix. TCRdb re-derived calls from the 5' RACE reads in MiXCR, one entry per CDR3 protein. Seen here are roughly 1.6 million distinct CDR3 sequences, about 35% observed once, and the top ten hold about 11%. The data were taken from a study of blood T cells in healthy people across ages. The sample, about 9.7 milliliters of peripheral blood, was drawn from each donor. Germline loops: CDR1 ENHRY, CDR2 SYGVKD. The V segment lost 3 bases and the J segment 4 bases; nucleotides outside the gene matches: 8. The CDR3 sequence is 16 residues long. Findings of the study overall: Age brought a roughly linear fall in TCR beta diversity measured per million T cells. CMV infection status of these donors was not known.

The sequencing input was blood. This TCR derives from a woman younger than 45 in good health. The chain is built from TRBV10-3 and TRBJ2-5; 10 nucleotides agree with TRBD2. The CDR3 DNA sequence: TGTGCCATCAGTGAACACCTAGCGGGAGCCCCAGAGACCCAGTACTTC. Translating it yields CAISEHLAGAPETQYF.